The entry below gives a single T cell receptor beta chain sequence along with its context. The data are from a study of blood T cell repertoires in COVID-19. Study overall: T cells, B-cell-depleted T cells, or PBMCs supplied cDNA or gDNA.

Data came from immunoSEQ multiplex PCR; TCRdb stores just in-frame clones and leaves some out. Found here are approximately 280,000 clones, approximately 84% of them singletons; the top ten hold 2% to 2.5%. Trimming pared 0 bases from V and 4 bases from J, leaving 9 bases between. The CDR3 contains 14 residues. Germline CDR1 reads SGDLS; CDR2 reads YYNGEE. The sample comprised peripheral blood. The sequence was obtained from a woman aged 30 to 39 who had recovered from COVID-19. The chain combines TRBV9 with TRBJ2-3, with TRBD1 as a possible D gene (5 bases). Written as DNA, the CDR3 is TGTGCCAGCAGCGTAGGGGGCCTCGCAGATACGCAGTATTTT. Protein product: CASSVGGLADTQYF.